A selection of T cell receptor beta chains follows, all from one sample in a study of graft-versus-host responses after intestinal transplantation. Repertoires were generated with immunoSEQ multiplex PCR, while TCRdb's copy carries only in-frame clones and drops some. The profile shows roughly 110,000 clones, roughly 87% of them singletons. Antigens for these TCRs are unknown. Sequences were derived from unstimulated CD4+ T cells sorted from spleen or lymph node cells, sampled before transplant. Receptors were obtained from a human donor who was the organ donor for an intestinal transplant. The CDR3 runs from the conserved cysteine through the conserved F or W. A D gene is named only where the DNA matches it firmly. Size tells how often a clone was seen (once, few, many) or the class of an expanded clone, and some rows leave it out.

TRBJ2-3	TRBV29-1	.	TRBD2	TGCAGCGTTGAAGTAGCGGGGCTCGGAGATACGCAGTATTTT	CSVEVAGLGDTQYF
TRBJ2-1	TRBV6-6	.	TRBD2	TGTGCCAGCAGTTCAGCTAGCGGAAGCTCCTACAATGAGCAGTTCTTC	CASSSASGSSYNEQFF
TRBJ2-1	TRBV28	few	TRBD1	TGTGCCAGCAGCCCGGACAGGATAGACAATGAGCAGTTCTTC	CASSPDRIDNEQFF
TRBJ2-6	TRBV6-1	.	TRBD1	TGTGCCAGCAGCGAAACGGACAGGGTTGGGGCCAACGTCCTGACTTTC	CASSETDRVGANVLTF
TRBJ2-7	TRBV4-2	.	.	TGTGCCAGCAGCCTTCGGGGCGAGCAGTACTTC	CASSLRGEQYF
TRBJ2-5	TRBV18	.	.	TGTGCCAGCTCACTCCTGGGGGCGTCCCAAGAGACCCAGTACTTC	CASSLLGASQETQYF
TRBJ2-3	TRBV21-1	.	.	TGTGCCGTTTGTGGCGGGAGAGTGTCAGATACGCAGTATTTT	CAVCGGRVSDTQYF
TRBJ2-5	TRBV7-8	once	.	TGTGCCAGCAGCTTAGCTCGGGAGACCCAGTACTTC	CASSLARETQYF
TRBJ2-3	TRBV7-3	.	TRBD1	TGTGCCAGCAGCCCCATGGGACAGAATCTAGATACGCAGTATTTT	CASSPMGQNLDTQYF
TRBJ1-1	TRBV7-9	.	.	TGTGCCAGCAGAGGTGTCACTGAAGCTTTCTTT	CASRGVTEAFF
TRBJ2-2	TRBV6-5	once	TRBD1	TGTGCCACATCGGGACAGGGGAACACCGGGGAGCTGTTTTTT	CATSGQGNTGELFF
TRBJ1-5	TRBV19	.	.	TGTGCCAGTACCCTAGGGTTCGCCCAGGGCAATCAGCCCCAGCATTTT	CASTLGFAQGNQPQHF
TRBJ2-1	TRBV23-1	.	TRBD2	TGCGCCAGCTGTGCGGGACTAGCGGAGTACAATGAGCAGTTCTTC	CASCAGLAEYNEQFF
TRBJ2-7	TRBV6-5	.	.	TGTGCCAGCGCCACTATAGACAGCTCCTACGAGCAGTACTTC	CASATIDSSYEQYF
TRBJ2-4	TRBV23-1	.	.	TGCGCCAGCAGTCGCGCCCCCCCGCCGACAAACAAAAACATTCAGTACTTC	CASSRAPPPTNKNIQYF
TRBJ2-3	TRBV6-6	once	.	TGTGCCAGCAGGGGGTCTAGCACAGATACGCAGTATTTT	CASRGSSTDTQYF
TRBJ1-4	TRBV5-5	once	.	TGTGCCAGCAGCTTGACCGGGAGCGGTGAAAAACTGTTTTTT	CASSLTGSGEKLFF
TRBJ2-7	TRBV6-6	.	TRBD2	TGTGCCAGCAGTTACGAGACTAGCGGGGGAACCTACGAGCAGTACTTC	CASSYETSGGTYEQYF
TRBJ2-1	TRBV5-4	.	TRBD2	TGTGCCAGCAGCTTGGGGCCTAGCGGGAAGAACAATGAGCAGTTCTTC	CASSLGPSGKNNEQFF
TRBJ2-7	TRBV28	.	TRBD2	TGTGCCAGCAGTGCAACTAGCGGGGGGGCCTGGAAGTACTTC	CASSATSGGAWKYF
TRBJ1-2	TRBV7-2	.	.	TGTGCCAGCAGCTTTGCGCAGGGCAGCTATGGCTACACCTTC	CASSFAQGSYGYTF